The 21 T cell receptor beta chains listed next were all sequenced from one sample in a study of T cells in Graves' hyperthyroidism and ophthalmopathy. Amplification yielded TCR beta CDR3 regions, with RNA transcripts as the source. A first-round RT-PCR of the TCR CDR3 used the HTBI primer set. TCRdb fed the multiplex PCR reads into MiXCR, producing one record per CDR3 protein. This sample has hundreds of thousands of distinct CDR3 sequences, with 13% to 15% found just once. Sequencing was carried out using blood. The receptor source for this set is a woman between 50 and 59 years old with Graves' ophthalmopathy.

This clonotype has just one count. The V call is TRBV6-2 or TRBV6-3, the J call TRBJ1-1, with a possible D match to TRBD1 (6 bases). CDR3 length equals 13 residues. Germline V gene sequence: CDR1 MNHEY, CDR2 SVGEGT. V was shortened by 0 bases and J by 7 bases, with 9 bases between the two germline ends. CDR3 coding DNA: TGTGCCAGCAGTTACTCCCAGGGGCTTGAAGCTTTCTTT. Translating gives CASSYSQGLEAFF.

This clonotype was seen many times. The chain recombines TRBV5-5 with TRBJ2-3, with D tentatively TRBD1 (6 bases). Germline V gives CDR1 SGHKS, CDR2 YYEKEE (reference sequence). CDR3 length: 16 residues. V lost 0 bases, J lost 2 bases, and 13 bases lay in between. The CDR3 DNA follows: TGTGCCAGCAGCTTGGAGGCAGGGGTATTCACAGATACGCAGTATTTT. The encoded protein is CASSLEAGVFTDTQYF. Full variable domain (outside the CDR3, taken from reference TRBV5-5 and TRBJ2-3): DAGVTQSPTHLIKTRGQQVTLRCSPISGHKSVSWYQQVLGQGPQFIFQYYEKEERGRGNFPDRFSARQFPNYSSELNVNALLLGDSALYLCASSLEAGVFTDTQYFGPGTRLTVL.

This clonotype has a count of ten or more. The rearrangement joins TRBV7-6 to TRBJ2-7, with 8 bases aligning to TRBD1. The germline gives CDR1 SGHVS, CDR2 FNYEAQ. The CDR3 spans 14 residues. V dropped 5 bases and J dropped 3; count of bases not matched to a gene: 6. The CDR3 DNA sequence: TGTGCCAGCAGCCACAACAGGGGGAACTACGAGCAGTACTTC. Its protein is CASSHNRGNYEQYF.

In its sample, this clonotype was seen many times. The V call is TRBV6-1, the J call TRBJ2-3, with TRBD1 identical over 8 bases. V shed 6 bases and J 2 bases; nucleotides not matched to a gene: 4. Germline lookup yields CDR1 MNHNS and CDR2 SASEGT. The CDR3 totals 14 residues. CDR3 coding DNA: TGTGCCAGCAGGGCGACAGGGGCCACAGATACGCAGTATTTT. Translated, it gives CASRATGATDTQYF.

This clonotype has at least ten counts. The chain has TRBV2 and TRBJ1-3; no clear D gene. CDR1 is SNHLY, CDR2 FYNNEI, per germline. The CDR3 spans 13 residues. V was shortened by 4 bases and J by 0 bases, with 4 bases between the two germline ends. The CDR3 region has the DNA TGTGCCAGCAGTGGCAGCTCTGGAAACACCATATATTTT. Protein product: CASSGSSGNTIYF.

This sequence joins TRBV7-9 and TRBJ2-2; 13 positions agree with TRBD2. The V gene's germline CDR1 is SEHNR and CDR2 FQNEAQ (reference sequence). J lost 0 bases, V lost 1 base, and 5 bases had no gene match. The CDR3 sequence is 19 residues long. This CDR3 is CASSLGLAGGQTNTGELFF. Written as DNA, the CDR3 is TGTGCCAGCAGCTTAGGACTAGCGGGAGGCCAAACGAACACCGGGGAGCTGTTTTTT. The full variable domain, its missing parts supplied by reference TRBV7-9 and TRBJ2-2, is DTGVSQNPRHKITKRGQNVTFRCDPISEHNRLYWYRQTLGQGPEFLTYFQNEAQLEKSRLLSDRFSAERPKGSFSTLEIQRTEQGDSAMYLCASSLGLAGGQTNTGELFFGEGSRLTVL.

This chain joins TRBV20-1 and TRBJ2-7; 7 nucleotides match TRBD1. Trimming at V came to 4 bases and at J to 4 bases, leaving 10 bases not matched to a gene. The germline CDR1 and CDR2 sequences are DFQATT and SNEGSKA (reference sequence). The CDR3 length is 14 residues. Here the CDR3 reads CSAIEGALRYEQYF. Here the CDR3 DNA reads TGCAGTGCTATTGAGGGGGCGCTTAGGTACGAGCAGTACTTC.

This clonotype was recorded at least ten times. The chain employs TRBV7-2 and TRBJ2-5, with 8 nucleotides matching TRBD2. Germline V CDR1 and CDR2: SGHTA, FQGNSA. V was clipped by 5 bases and J by 1 base; unmatched bases: 6. The CDR3 spans 15 residues. CDR3 protein: CASSKGLAVQETQYF. DNA of the CDR3: TGTGCCAGCAGCAAAGGACTAGCAGTCCAAGAGACCCAGTACTTC.

This clonotype was seen at least ten times. The chain carries TRBV27 and TRBJ1-1; no clear D. CDR1 and CDR2 (germline): MNHEY, SMNVEV (reference sequence). The CDR3 covers 16 residues. Trimming left V 4 bases short and J 0 bases short, with 15 bases between. For the CDR3, the DNA is TGTGCCAGCAGTTCCATCCGGGCTATACTGAACACTGAAGCTTTCTTT. This codes for CASSSIRAILNTEAFF.

The J gene is TRBJ2-5, the V gene TRBV5-1; 8 positions match TRBD2. The CDR3 has 13 residues. V lost 7 bases to trimming and J lost 3 bases; unmatched junction nucleotides: 5. Germline V CDR1 and CDR2: SGHRS, YFSETQ. The CDR3 DNA is TGCGCCAGCGAGGGGACTAGGAAAGAGACCCAGTACTTC. Amino acid sequence: CASEGTRKETQYF.

The sample holds many counts of this clonotype. The CDR3 loop reads CASSLERRSSYNSPLHF. DNA for the CDR3: TGTGCCAGCAGCTTAGAACGGAGGAGCTCCTATAATTCACCCCTCCACTTT. This rearrangement joins TRBV7-8 to TRBJ1-6; the D is unclear. The CDR3 is made up of 17 amino acids. Germline V gives CDR1 SGHVS, CDR2 FQNEAQ. V was shortened by 1 base and J by 0 bases, with 10 bases between the two germline ends. The whole variable domain, remainder taken from reference TRBV7-8 and TRBJ1-6, is GAGVSQSPRYKVAKRGQDVALRCDPISGHVSLFWYQQALGQGPEFLTYFQNEAQLDKSGLPSDRFFAERPEGSVSTLKIQRTQQEDSAVYLCASSLERRSSYNSPLHFGNGTRLTVT.

The gene calls are TRBV5-1 and TRBJ2-7, with 11 bases aligning to TRBD2. Germline V gene data show CDR1 as SGHRS and CDR2 as YFSETQ. The trim removed 6 bases at V and 4 bases at J, leaving 18 bases unmatched. This CDR3 comprises 18 residues. The CDR3 sequence is CASTPGTSGIGPAYEQYF. The CDR3 nucleotides read TGCGCCAGCACCCCCGGGACTAGCGGCATTGGACCGGCATACGAGCAGTACTTC.

The V call is TRBV28, the J call TRBJ1-5; possible D gene TRBD1, 6 bases. Germline V gene data show CDR1 as MDHEN and CDR2 as SYDVKM. Trimming cost V 2 bases and J 6 bases, with 14 bases left between them. This CDR3 contains 15 residues. This CDR3 reads CASSLQGRNSQPQHF. Written as DNA, the CDR3 is TGTGCCAGCAGTTTACAGGGGCGCAATAGTCAGCCCCAGCATTTT.

This clonotype occurred many times. The chain is built from TRBV20-1 and TRBJ2-5; D may match TRBD1 or TRBD2 (5 bases each). V shed 7 bases and J shed 0 bases, with 15 bases lying between them. The CDR3 totals 14 residues. Looked up from germline, CDR1 is DFQATT and CDR2 is SNEGSKA (reference sequence). This CDR3 is CSGPIPGHQETQYF. The DNA of the CDR3 is TGCAGTGGCCCGATCCCGGGACACCAAGAGACCCAGTACTTC.

This clonotype came up many times. The chain employs TRBV7-2 and TRBJ1-4; D ambiguous. The CDR3 spans 14 residues. In germline, CDR1 is SGHTA, CDR2 FQGNSA. The ends were cut back, 4 bases at V and 7 bases at J, with 13 bases in the middle. CDR3 DNA: TGTGCCAGCAGCTCATCCCCTCCAAGTGAAAAACTGTTTTTT. Encoded protein: CASSSSPPSEKLFF.

The chain employs TRBV7-8 and TRBJ1-2; D gene ambiguous. V lost 7 bases and J 6 bases, leaving 21 bases between the germline ends. The germline V gene encodes CDR1 SGHVS and CDR2 FQNEAQ. This CDR3 region has 15 residues. The CDR3 here is CASTPERTAAHGYTF. The CDR3 DNA reads as TGTGCCAGCACCCCGGAAAGGACCGCTGCCCATGGCTACACCTTC.

This clonotype has only one observation. A junction end diverges from the germline sequence, so it may reflect a read error. This rearrangement joins TRBV15 to TRBJ1-1; 9 bases agree with TRBD1. The CDR3 runs 14 residues. The V gene's germline CDR1 is LNHNV and CDR2 YYDKDF (reference sequence). The chain's CDR3 is CVTSRDREATEAFF. The CDR3 coding sequence is TGTGTCACCAGCCGGGACAGGGAGGCCACTGAAGCTTTCTTT.

The rearrangement joins TRBV5-1 to TRBJ2-4; D may be TRBD1 or TRBD2 (5 bases each). This CDR3 has 12 residues. V lost 0 bases and J lost 13, with 11 bases in between. Germline V gene lookup returns CDR1 SGHRS and CDR2 YFSETQ. CDR3 loop: CASSLEQGVQYF. The CDR3 DNA reads TGCGCCAGCAGCTTGGAGCAGGGAGTCCAGTACTTC.

The chain links TRBV7-2 to TRBJ2-6; D gene unclear. The V end was cut by 5 bases, the J end by 2 bases, with 16 bases between. Germline V gene sequence: CDR1 SGHTA, CDR2 FQGNSA. The CDR3 covers 17 residues. The CDR3 sequence: CASSPPGVRAGANVLTF. The CDR3 region has the DNA TGTGCCAGCAGCCCCCCGGGCGTCCGGGCTGGGGCCAACGTCCTGACTTTC.

This clonotype occurred a few times. Possible read error: a much larger clone is one base away. V is TRBV20-1 and J is TRBJ2-1, with D possibly matching TRBD2 (5 bases). Germline V CDR1 and CDR2: DFQATT, SNEGSKA (reference sequence). Between the trimmed V and J ends, which lost 0 bases and 8 bases, there was a span of 11 bases. This CDR3 has 13 residues. The CDR3 DNA follows: TGCAGTGCTAGAGAGTGGGAGTTGGATGAGCAGTTCTTC. The encoded protein is CSAREWELDEQFF.

Remarks on this clonotype: Being one base from a much bigger clone, this may be a read error. The CDR3 loop is CTSSVDGAFADTQYF. As DNA, the CDR3 is TGTACCAGCAGCGTAGATGGCGCCTTCGCAGATACGCAGTATTTT. The chain joins TRBV9 to TRBJ2-3, with no clear D. There are 15 residues in the CDR3. Germline CDR1 SGDLS, CDR2 YYNGEE.